These 9 T cell receptor beta chains came from one sample sequenced in a study of Ad26.COV2.S vaccination and SARS-CoV-2 variants. Using immunoSEQ multiplex PCR, the repertoire was profiled, and TCRdb retains in-frame clones only, with some absent. The table lists roughly 350,000 clones, around 88% of them singletons. Treatment: 19 received Ad26.COV2.S at low or high dose, single or two shots; several received placebo; per-sample allocation not given. Samples were taken on day 63 after the first vaccine or placebo injection. The starting material was peripheral blood, obtained in a trial of Ad26.COV2.S vaccine versus placebo. The source is a person between 18 and 60 years old who received the Ad26.COV2.S COVID-19 vaccine or a placebo.

The CDR3 bases are TGTGCCATCAGAGAATCTAGCGGTCTGGGCAATGAGCAGTTCTTC. Its protein product is CAIRESSGLGNEQFF. The genes are TRBV10-3 and TRBJ2-1; 7 nucleotides agree with TRBD2. The germline V gene encodes CDR1 ENHRY and CDR2 SYGVKD. The CDR3 extends over 15 amino acids. V lost 6 bases to trimming and J lost 6 bases; unmatched junction nucleotides: 11.

This chain uses TRBV28 with TRBJ1-4; TRBD1 matches 8 bases. V shed 3 bases, J shed 10 bases, and the junction held 13 bases outside the gene matches. Germline-derived CDR1 and CDR2 are MDHEN and SYDVKM. CDR3 size: 16 residues. The CDR3 reads CASSFGGGQGMAKLFF. CDR3 bases: TGTGCCAGCAGTTTTGGGGGAGGACAGGGTATGGCAAAACTGTTTTTT.

This clone turned up a few times. The chain recombines TRBV7-6 with TRBJ1-1; D perhaps matches TRBD1 (6 bases). This CDR3 has 14 amino acids. Germline CDR1 and CDR2: SGHVS and FNYEAQ. V was clipped by 6 bases and J by 3 bases, with 14 bases between them. The CDR3 loop is CASRLGGAYTEAFF. In DNA form, the CDR3 reads TGTGCCAGCAGGCTAGGGGGGGCTTACACTGAAGCTTTCTTT.

This rearrangement joins TRBV7-2 to TRBJ1-1; 11 positions match TRBD1. V lost 4 bases to trimming and J lost 5 bases; unmatched junction nucleotides: 9. CDR3 size: 16 residues. CDR1 is SGHTA, CDR2 FQGNSA, per germline. This chain's CDR3 is CASSYPLDRGQTEAFF. The CDR3 DNA sequence: TGTGCCAGCAGCTACCCCCTGGACAGGGGGCAAACTGAAGCTTTCTTT.

Concerning this clone itself: Different DNA sequences within this sample yield the same CDR3. This rearrangement joins TRBV7-2 to TRBJ2-6, with D uncertain. V lost 4 bases to trimming and J lost 0 bases, with 10 bases between them. Looked up from germline, CDR1 is SGHTA and CDR2 is FQGNSA. This CDR3 is 16 amino acids long. The CDR3 is CASSSDPGSGANVLTF. CDR3 coding DNA: TGTGCCAGCAGCTCAGATCCGGGCTCTGGGGCCAACGTCCTGACTTTC.

This clone was counted once. The chain carries TRBV7-2 and TRBJ1-4; 10 nucleotides line up with TRBD1. The CDR3 runs 15 residues. The germline V gene encodes CDR1 SGHTA and CDR2 FQGNSA. The V gene end was trimmed by 5 bases and the J gene end by 7 bases; junction bases not matched to a gene: 7. The CDR3 is CASSPRQGAREKLFF. CDR3 in DNA: TGTGCCAGCAGCCCCCGACAGGGGGCGCGTGAAAAACTGTTTTTT.

This chain connects TRBV9 to TRBJ2-2; tentative D call: TRBD2 (6 bases). The germline CDR1 and CDR2 sequences are SGDLS and YYNGEE. This CDR3 is 16 amino acids long. V lost 7 bases, J lost 1 base, and 17 bases lay in between. The CDR3 DNA sequence: TGTGCCAGCTCGATTAGCGGAAATCGGAACACCGGGGAGCTGTTTTTT. It translates to CASSISGNRNTGELFF. The whole variable domain, filled in from reference TRBV9 and TRBJ2-2, reads DSGVTQTPKHLITATGQRVTLRCSPRSGDLSVYWYQQSLDQGLQFLIQYYNGEERAKGNILERFSAQQFPDLHSELNLSSLELGDSALYFCASSISGNRNTGELFFGEGSRLTVL.

A few counts support this clone. The rearrangement joins TRBV5-1 to TRBJ1-1; no reliable D call. The CDR3 consists of 16 residues. The V gene lost 0 bases and the J gene lost 4 bases, with 16 bases spanning the gap. The germline CDR1 and CDR2 sequences are SGHRS and YFSETQ. CDR3 DNA sequence: TGCGCCAGCAGCTTGGATCCAGCGACTAAGGGCACTGAAGCTTTCTTT. This gives the protein CASSLDPATKGTEAFF.

The rearrangement uses TRBV6-5 and TRBJ1-1; TRBD1 might be the D (5 bases). The CDR3 runs 15 residues. The V end lost 6 bases, the J end lost 0 bases, and 14 bases lay between the germline ends. Per the germline V gene, CDR1 is MNHEY and CDR2 is SVGAGI. The DNA for the CDR3 is TGTGCCAGCAGCCTTAACGGGGACCTGAACACTGAAGCTTTCTTT. This translates into CASSLNGDLNTEAFF.